This TCR beta chain appears in the sequencing data of a study of cytomegalovirus exposure and HLA in healthy donors. Study overall: Among around 400 genotyped donors, 80% to 90% fell in the Caucasian-associated ancestry cluster.

Study-level results: Most TCR beta V segments were productive about 87% or about 30% of the time in an earlier analysis. One later analysis reportedly identified an Asian-associated ancestry cluster that showed fewer N-insertions than the roughly 700-donor mean.

About this clone: Its specificity is unknown. At one of its ends the junction is not consistent with the germline gene, which may arise from a read error.

CDR3 length equals 14 residues. Germline V gene lookup returns CDR1 SEHNR and CDR2 FQNEAQ (reference sequence). With 60 Vbeta and 13 Jbeta primers, the PCR was carried out. TCRdb's copy holds only in-frame clones and misses some; the assay was immunoSEQ multiplex PCR. This table holds roughly 200,000 clones, roughly four fifths found once. The gene calls are TRBV7-9 and TRBJ2-7, with TRBD1 matching 7 bases. Source material: PBMCs. The TCR sequence derives from a woman aged 18-35 years in good health and CMV-seronegative. The CDR3 DNA reads TGTTCCAGCAGCTTCCGGGACAGCCTCTACGAGCAGTACTTC. It specifies CSSSFRDSLYEQYF.